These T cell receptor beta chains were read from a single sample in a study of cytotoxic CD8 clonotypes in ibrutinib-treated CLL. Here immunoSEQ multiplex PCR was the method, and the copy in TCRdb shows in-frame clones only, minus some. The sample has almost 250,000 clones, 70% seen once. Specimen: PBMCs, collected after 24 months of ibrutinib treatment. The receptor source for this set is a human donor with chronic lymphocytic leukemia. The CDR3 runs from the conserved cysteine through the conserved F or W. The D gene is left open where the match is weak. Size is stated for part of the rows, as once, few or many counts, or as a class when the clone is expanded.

CDR3nt: TGCAGCGCCGATGAGGCGGCTTTCACAGATACGCAGTATTTT
CDR3aa: CSADEAAFTDTQYF
v_gene: TRBV29-1
abundance: NA
d_gene: NA
j_gene: TRBJ2-3

CDR3nt: TGTGCCAGCAGCGCACAAGTGACCGGGACAGGGGGTGAAAAACTGTTTTTT
CDR3aa: CASSAQVTGTGGEKLFF
v_gene: TRBV9
abundance: NA
d_gene: TRBD1
j_gene: TRBJ1-4

CDR3nt: TGTGCCAGCAGCTCGCGAGAGAACACTGAAGCTTTCTTT
CDR3aa: CASSSRENTEAFF
v_gene: TRBV7-9
abundance: NA
d_gene: NA
j_gene: TRBJ1-1

CDR3nt: TGCGCCAGCAGCGCCGGGACGGTGAACACTGAAGCTTTCTTT
CDR3aa: CASSAGTVNTEAFF
v_gene: TRBV5-1
abundance: NA
d_gene: NA
j_gene: TRBJ1-1

CDR3nt: TGTGCCAGCAGCTTGACTTCGGGACTAGCGATTTTCAATGAGCAGTTCTTC
CDR3aa: CASSLTSGLAIFNEQFF
v_gene: TRBV5-4
abundance: NA
d_gene: TRBD2
j_gene: TRBJ2-1

CDR3nt: TGTGCCAGCAGCCCCCTTAGGAGCTCCTACAATGAGCAGTTCTTC
CDR3aa: CASSPLRSSYNEQFF
v_gene: TRBV7-3
abundance: NA
d_gene: NA
j_gene: TRBJ2-1

CDR3nt: TGTGCCAGCAGACCCGAGGGTTCTGGAAACACCATATATTTT
CDR3aa: CASRPEGSGNTIYF
v_gene: TRBV6-5
abundance: NA
d_gene: NA
j_gene: TRBJ1-3

CDR3nt: TGTGCCAGCAGCGTAACTCTAGCGGGCAAGAACACCGGGGAGCTGTTTTTT
CDR3aa: CASSVTLAGKNTGELFF
v_gene: TRBV9
abundance: NA
d_gene: TRBD2
j_gene: TRBJ2-2

CDR3nt: TGTGCCAGCAACCCGCCCGGGTCACACCAACAAGGAGCTTTCTTT
CDR3aa: CASNPPGSHQQGAFF
v_gene: TRBV9
abundance: once
d_gene: NA
j_gene: TRBJ1-1

CDR3nt: TGTGCCAGCAGCTTAGGGCTTATACAGGCGTTC
CDR3aa: CASSLGLIQAF
v_gene: TRBV7-9
abundance: NA
d_gene: NA
j_gene: TRBJ2-7

CDR3nt: TGCGCCAGCAGCCAGGGGGGACTAGCGGGTCATGCCTACGAGCAGTACTTC
CDR3aa: CASSQGGLAGHAYEQYF
v_gene: TRBV4-1
abundance: NA
d_gene: TRBD2
j_gene: TRBJ2-7

CDR3nt: TGTGCCAGCAGCGACCGTAGGGGCCAGATGAGCTACACCTTC
CDR3aa: CASSDRRGQMSYTF
v_gene: TRBV7-8
abundance: NA
d_gene: NA
j_gene: TRBJ1-2

CDR3nt: TGTGCCAGCACCGACGAGGCTAGCGGGAGAGATACGCAGTATTTT
CDR3aa: CASTDEASGRDTQYF
v_gene: TRBV6-5
abundance: NA
d_gene: TRBD2
j_gene: TRBJ2-3

CDR3nt: TGTGCCAGCAGTTACAGGGGACCTAGCACAGATACGCAGTATTTT
CDR3aa: CASSYRGPSTDTQYF
v_gene: TRBV2
abundance: NA
d_gene: TRBD1
j_gene: TRBJ2-3

CDR3nt: TGCGCCAGCCGCGGGACAGCGACCTACGAGCAGTACTTC
CDR3aa: CASRGTATYEQYF
v_gene: TRBV5-1
abundance: NA
d_gene: NA
j_gene: TRBJ2-7

CDR3nt: TGTGCCTGGACTACCACTAACTATGGCTACACCTTC
CDR3aa: CAWTTTNYGYTF
v_gene: TRBV30
abundance: NA
d_gene: NA
j_gene: TRBJ1-2

CDR3nt: TGCGCCAGCAGCCAAGGGGTAGCGGTCCCAGAGCAGTTCTTC
CDR3aa: CASSQGVAVPEQFF
v_gene: TRBV4-3
abundance: NA
d_gene: NA
j_gene: TRBJ2-1

CDR3nt: TGTGCCAGCAGCCCATCCCCAGCGGCGGGGACCCAGTACTTC
CDR3aa: CASSPSPAAGTQYF
v_gene: TRBV9
abundance: NA
d_gene: NA
j_gene: TRBJ2-5

CDR3nt: TGTGCTAGCAGCCCCGGAACCCTTTCCTACAATGAGCAGTTCTTC
CDR3aa: CASSPGTLSYNEQFF
v_gene: TRBV7-7
abundance: NA
d_gene: NA
j_gene: TRBJ2-1

CDR3nt: TGTGCCAGCAGTCCCACAGGGGTTACCGGGGAGCTGTTTTTT
CDR3aa: CASSPTGVTGELFF
v_gene: TRBV6-5
abundance: NA
d_gene: TRBD1
j_gene: TRBJ2-2

CDR3nt: TGTGCCAGCAGCTTGTCCGGGAGTACTACTGAGCAGTTCTTC
CDR3aa: CASSLSGSTTEQFF
v_gene: TRBV7-3
abundance: once
d_gene: NA
j_gene: TRBJ2-1

CDR3nt: TGTGCCAGCAGTACCCAAACAGGAGACACCATATATTTT
CDR3aa: CASSTQTGDTIYF
v_gene: TRBV6-1
abundance: few
d_gene: NA
j_gene: TRBJ1-3

CDR3nt: TGTGCCAGCAGCACGACAGGGGGCGCGACTCAGCCCCAGCATTTT
CDR3aa: CASSTTGGATQPQHF
v_gene: TRBV7-2
abundance: few
d_gene: TRBD1
j_gene: TRBJ1-5

CDR3nt: TGTGCCAGCTCACCACTACCCTTCCGGGGAGATACAACTAATGAAAAACTGTTTTTT
CDR3aa: CASSPLPFRGDTTNEKLFF
v_gene: TRBV18
abundance: NA
d_gene: NA
j_gene: TRBJ1-4

CDR3nt: TGTGCCAGCAGCTTAGCTGGTAATAGGCTCTCTGGAAACACCATATATTTT
CDR3aa: CASSLAGNRLSGNTIYF
v_gene: TRBV7-2
abundance: NA
d_gene: NA
j_gene: TRBJ1-3

CDR3nt: TGCGCCAGCAGTGTGGGGACAGGGGGCATAGATACGCAGTATTTT
CDR3aa: CASSVGTGGIDTQYF
v_gene: TRBV10-1
abundance: NA
d_gene: TRBD1
j_gene: TRBJ2-3

CDR3nt: TGTGCCAGCAGCCTCCCCGGGATAAATACGCAGTATTTT
CDR3aa: CASSLPGINTQYF
v_gene: TRBV9
abundance: NA
d_gene: NA
j_gene: TRBJ2-3

CDR3nt: TGTGCCAGCAGTTATGCCCTCTGGGACTCTGAGAAGGGCTACACCTTC
CDR3aa: CASSYALWDSEKGYTF
v_gene: TRBV6-5
abundance: NA
d_gene: NA
j_gene: TRBJ1-2

CDR3nt: TGTGCCAGCAAAATGGTAGCGGGTGTGGTAGATACGCAGTATTTT
CDR3aa: CASKMVAGVVDTQYF
v_gene: TRBV6-1
abundance: NA
d_gene: TRBD2
j_gene: TRBJ2-3

CDR3nt: TGTGCCAGCAGTTACTCTTCGGTCAATGAGCAGTTCTTC
CDR3aa: CASSYSSVNEQFF
v_gene: TRBV6-5
abundance: NA
d_gene: NA
j_gene: TRBJ2-1

CDR3nt: TGTGCCAGCACAGGGCTCGGTGGGCCCTACGAGCAGTACTTC
CDR3aa: CASTGLGGPYEQYF
v_gene: TRBV6-5
abundance: NA
d_gene: NA
j_gene: TRBJ2-7

CDR3nt: TGTGCCAGCCTGGCCGGGGAGTATTACAATGAGCAGTTCTTC
CDR3aa: CASLAGEYYNEQFF
v_gene: TRBV2
abundance: few
d_gene: NA
j_gene: TRBJ2-1

CDR3nt: TGTGCCAGCATCCCGACGAGAGACCCCTCTTTGCGAGGCTACACCTTC
CDR3aa: CASIPTRDPSLRGYTF
v_gene: TRBV7-2
abundance: NA
d_gene: NA
j_gene: TRBJ1-2

CDR3nt: TGTGCCAGCAGCGTCGGACAGTCCTACGAGCAGTACTTC
CDR3aa: CASSVGQSYEQYF
v_gene: TRBV9
abundance: once
d_gene: NA
j_gene: TRBJ2-7

CDR3nt: TGTGCCAGCCGACGACTAGCGGGAGGGACAGATACGCAGTATTTT
CDR3aa: CASRRLAGGTDTQYF
v_gene: TRBV6-1
abundance: many
d_gene: TRBD2
j_gene: TRBJ2-3

CDR3nt: TGTGCCAGCAGCCCAGGGACTAGCGGGAGGGCAATCCCATACGAGCAGTACTTC
CDR3aa: CASSPGTSGRAIPYEQYF
v_gene: TRBV9
abundance: NA
d_gene: TRBD2
j_gene: TRBJ2-7

CDR3nt: TGCAGCGTTGGACAGGGCGGGGATACGCAGTATTTT
CDR3aa: CSVGQGGDTQYF
v_gene: TRBV29-1
abundance: NA
d_gene: TRBD1
j_gene: TRBJ2-3

CDR3nt: TGTGCCAGCACGGACAGGGGGTCTGGAAACACCATATATTTT
CDR3aa: CASTDRGSGNTIYF
v_gene: TRBV2
abundance: NA
d_gene: TRBD1
j_gene: TRBJ1-3

CDR3nt: TGTGCCAGCAGTCATGGGGGGGACCCCTACAATGAGCAGTTCTTC
CDR3aa: CASSHGGDPYNEQFF
v_gene: TRBV27
abundance: once
d_gene: TRBD2
j_gene: TRBJ2-1

CDR3nt: TGCAGCGTTGAAGTAGACAGGGGCTATTGGGGGCCCTACGAGCAGTACTTC
CDR3aa: CSVEVDRGYWGPYEQYF
v_gene: TRBV29-1
abundance: NA
d_gene: TRBD1
j_gene: TRBJ2-7

CDR3nt: TGTGCCAGCGGCCCAACCCCCGGGGGCTATGAGCAGTTCTTC
CDR3aa: CASGPTPGGYEQFF
v_gene: TRBV28
abundance: NA
d_gene: NA
j_gene: TRBJ2-1

CDR3nt: TGTGCCAGCAGTCCCCAGGGCTCCAATCAGCCCCAGCATTTT
CDR3aa: CASSPQGSNQPQHF
v_gene: TRBV27
abundance: few
d_gene: NA
j_gene: TRBJ1-5

CDR3nt: TGTGCCAGCAAGCACTCTGGAAACACCATATATTTT
CDR3aa: CASKHSGNTIYF
v_gene: TRBV9
abundance: NA
d_gene: NA
j_gene: TRBJ1-3

CDR3nt: TGCGCCAGCAGCGCGGGACAGGGTCTCAATCAGCCCCAGCATTTT
CDR3aa: CASSAGQGLNQPQHF
v_gene: TRBV5-1
abundance: once
d_gene: TRBD1
j_gene: TRBJ1-5

CDR3nt: TGTGCCAGCAGCTTAGTTTCCTCTGGAAACACCATATATTTT
CDR3aa: CASSLVSSGNTIYF
v_gene: TRBV7-9
abundance: NA
d_gene: NA
j_gene: TRBJ1-3